What follows are 23 T cell receptor beta chains derived from one specimen sequenced in a study of CXCR3-negative and CXCR3-positive naive CD8 T cells. Study-level findings and limits: The TRB CDR3s that CXCR3-positive naive cells carried were more hydrophobic than those of CXCR3-negative naive cells.

The TRB libraries of cDNA were built by UMI-labeled 5' RACE. With the 5' RACE reads reprocessed, TCRdb shows one record per CDR3 protein and no DNA. The sample has tens of thousands of distinct CDR3 sequences. No antigen is known for these receptors. What was sequenced was naive CXCR3+ CD8+ T cells from blood. Subset: CD45RO-CCR7+CD27+CD95- naive CD8+ T cells expressing CXCR3 (TNR3+). The receptors come from a human donor in good health. Some clones in this sample may be carry-over from other donors' samples.

The rearrangement uses TRBV5-1 and TRBJ1-1; the TCRdb call, TRBD1, lacks DNA for checking. Looked up from germline, CDR1 is SGHRS and CDR2 is YFSETQ. The CDR3 is made up of 15 amino acids. The CDR3 protein is CASSLAAGGNTEAFF.

CDR3 sequence: CASRRDGHGDSPLHF. The chain employs TRBV6-2 or TRBV6-3 and TRBJ1-6; lacking DNA, the TRBD1 call made by TCRdb goes unchecked. From germline, CDR1 is MNHEY and CDR2 SVGEGT. The CDR3 covers 15 residues.

The CDR3 spells CAIRPGTVNTEAFF. This chain uses TRBV10-3 with TRBJ1-1; without DNA, the TCRdb call of TRBD1 cannot be checked. This CDR3 region has 14 residues. Looked up from germline, CDR1 is ENHRY and CDR2 is SYGVKD.

The CDR3 here is CASSLVRTEAFF. The chain recombines TRBV7-9 with TRBJ1-1. The CDR3 contains 12 residues. CDR1 and CDR2 from the germline V gene are SEHNR and FQNEAQ (reference sequence).

The rearrangement joins TRBV6-2 or TRBV6-3 to TRBJ1-6; TCRdb returns TRBD1, unconfirmable since there is no DNA. Germline V gives CDR1 MNHEY, CDR2 SVGEGT. CDR3 size: 16 residues. The CDR3 reads CASSYYRQGGDSPLHF.

The chain employs TRBV3-1 and TRBJ1-1. Germline V gene sequence: CDR1 LGHDT, CDR2 YNNKEL (reference sequence). The CDR3 loop spans 11 amino acids. CDR3: CASSSGLEAFF.

The gene calls are TRBV15 and TRBJ2-5. This CDR3 has 15 residues. Germline CDR1 LNHNV, CDR2 YYDKDF (reference sequence). The CDR3 spells CATSVDRAAKETQYF.

The chain employs TRBV4-3 and TRBJ2-7; TCRdb outputs TRBD1, but without DNA this stays unchecked. CDR1 and CDR2 from the germline V gene are LGHNA and YSLEER. This CDR3 is built from 17 residues. The CDR3 here is CASSQDGTRDSYYEQYF.

The J gene is TRBJ1-2, the V gene TRBV12-3 or TRBV12-4. The CDR3 length is 14 residues. The CDR3 protein is CASSLTRNTYGYTF.

The rearrangement links TRBV5-1 to TRBJ1-1; absent DNA, TCRdb's TRBD1 call cannot be checked. Looked up from germline, CDR1 is SGHRS and CDR2 is YFSETQ. The CDR3 runs 17 residues. The CDR3 sequence is CASSFAGTGVDNTEAFF.

This rearrangement joins TRBV15 to TRBJ1-1. This CDR3 comprises 14 residues. Germline values: CDR1 LNHNV, CDR2 YYDKDF (reference sequence). The CDR3 sequence is CATSRRAPGSEAFF.

The V and J genes are TRBV15 and TRBJ2-7. Germline V gives CDR1 LNHNV, CDR2 YYDKDF (reference sequence). The CDR3 sequence is 15 residues long. CDR3 residues: CATSRDGTSSYEQYF. The full variable domain, its missing parts supplied by reference TRBV15 and TRBJ2-7, is DAMVIQNPRYQVTQFGKPVTLSCSQTLNHNVMYWYQQKSSQAPKLLFHYYDKDFNNEADTPDNFQSRRPNTSFCFLDIRSPGLGDTAMYLCATSRDGTSSYEQYFGPGTRLTVT.

The CDR3 spells CSCWTDSYEQYF. The chain links TRBV29-1 to TRBJ2-7; TCRdb outputs TRBD1, but without DNA this stays unchecked. This CDR3 spans 12 amino acids. CDR1 is SQVTM, CDR2 ANQGSEA, per germline.

The V and J genes are TRBV29-1 and TRBJ2-5; without DNA, the TCRdb call of TRBD2 cannot be checked. In germline, CDR1 is SQVTM, CDR2 ANQGSEA. The CDR3 runs 13 residues. Here the CDR3 reads CSVETEGEGTQYF.

This CDR3 is CASTPSADSNQPQHF. The rearrangement joins TRBV6-1 to TRBJ1-5. CDR1 and CDR2 from the germline V gene are MNHNS and SASEGT. The CDR3 spans 15 residues.

The chain employs TRBV6-2 or TRBV6-3 and TRBJ2-1; there is no DNA to check the TCRdb D call of TRBD2. The CDR3 loop spans 14 amino acids. Germline lookup yields CDR1 MNHEY and CDR2 SVGEGT. CDR3: CASINPLSGNEQFF.

This CDR3 is CASSSMDSYTEAFF. The J gene is TRBJ1-1, the V gene TRBV6-5; TCRdb calls TRBD1, which cannot be checked without DNA. This CDR3 has 14 residues. The germline V gene encodes CDR1 MNHEY and CDR2 SVGAGI.

The chain carries TRBV4-1 and TRBJ2-7; TCRdb proposes TRBD1, but this gene call is untestable without DNA. Germline CDR1 reads MGHRA; CDR2 reads YSYEKL. The CDR3 spans 14 residues. The CDR3 sequence is CASSQGTFSYEQYF.

The rearrangement uses TRBV6-2 or TRBV6-3 and TRBJ2-1; TCRdb picks TRBD2, but there is no DNA to check that call. CDR3 length: 15 residues. The germline gives CDR1 MNHEY, CDR2 SVGEGT. CDR3: CASSIAGLPYNEQFF.

The chain is built from TRBV11-2 and TRBJ2-7. The CDR3 length is 13 residues. CDR1 and CDR2 (germline): SGHAT, FQNNGV. This CDR3 is CASSFGNAYEQYF.

The CDR3 protein is CASKTVAGNTEAFF. This chain connects TRBV6-2 or TRBV6-3 to TRBJ1-1. CDR1 MNHEY and CDR2 SVGEGT come from the germline V gene. The CDR3 loop spans 14 amino acids.

The chain carries TRBV21-1 and TRBJ2-3; there is no DNA to check the TCRdb D call of TRBD1. TRBV21-1 is labeled a pseudogene. The CDR3 extends over 16 amino acids. The CDR3: CASSKPSTGARDTQYF.

V usage is TRBV7-8 and J usage is TRBJ1-2. From germline, CDR1 is SGHVS and CDR2 FQNEAQ. There are 11 residues in the CDR3. The CDR3 here is CASSSGGGYTF. Complete variable domain (other parts from reference TRBV7-8 and TRBJ1-2): GAGVSQSPRYKVAKRGQDVALRCDPISGHVSLFWYQQALGQGPEFLTYFQNEAQLDKSGLPSDRFFAERPEGSVSTLKIQRTQQEDSAVYLCASSSGGGYTFGSGTRLTVV.